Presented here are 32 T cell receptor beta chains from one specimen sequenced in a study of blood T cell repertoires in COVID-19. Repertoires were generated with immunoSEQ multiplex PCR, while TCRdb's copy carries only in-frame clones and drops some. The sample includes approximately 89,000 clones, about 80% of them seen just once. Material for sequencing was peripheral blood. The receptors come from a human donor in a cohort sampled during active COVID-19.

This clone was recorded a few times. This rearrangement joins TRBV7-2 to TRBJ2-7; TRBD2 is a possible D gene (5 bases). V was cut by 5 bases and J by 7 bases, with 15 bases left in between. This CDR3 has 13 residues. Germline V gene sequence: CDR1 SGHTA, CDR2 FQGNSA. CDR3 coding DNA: TGTGCCAGCAGCCTGGCCCATGGGAGTGAGCAGTACTTC. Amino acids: CASSLAHGSEQYF.

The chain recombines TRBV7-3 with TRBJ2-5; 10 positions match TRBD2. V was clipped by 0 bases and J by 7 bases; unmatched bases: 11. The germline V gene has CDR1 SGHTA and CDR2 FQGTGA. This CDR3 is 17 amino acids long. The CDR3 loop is CASSLTVPSGGRGTQYF. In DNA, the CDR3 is TGTGCCAGCAGCTTAACGGTTCCTAGCGGGGGACGGGGGACCCAGTACTTC.

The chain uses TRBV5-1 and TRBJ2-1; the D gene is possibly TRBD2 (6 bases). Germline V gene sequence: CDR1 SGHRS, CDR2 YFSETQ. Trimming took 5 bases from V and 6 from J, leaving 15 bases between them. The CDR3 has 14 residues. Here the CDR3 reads CASRFRTTGNEQFF. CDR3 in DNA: TGCGCCAGCAGATTTAGGACTACCGGCAATGAGCAGTTCTTC.

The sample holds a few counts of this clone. The CDR3 nucleotides are TGTGCCAGCAGCCGAAACAGGGCCACTAACTATGGCTACACCTTC. Translation gives CASSRNRATNYGYTF. The chain links TRBV3-1 (or the pseudogene TRBV3-2) to TRBJ1-2, with D maybe TRBD1 (6 bases). CDR3 length: 15 amino acids. The V gene lost 4 bases and the J gene lost 0 bases, with 12 bases spanning the gap. The V gene's germline CDR1 is LGHDT and CDR2 YNNKEL (reference sequence).

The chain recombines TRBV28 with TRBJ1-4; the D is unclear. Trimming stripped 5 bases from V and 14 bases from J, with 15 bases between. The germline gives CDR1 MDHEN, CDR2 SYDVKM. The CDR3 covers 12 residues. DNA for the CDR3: TGTGCCAGCAGTCAGTCGGCGGCTGTTCTGTTTTTT. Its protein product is CASSQSAAVLFF.

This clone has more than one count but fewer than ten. CDR3 in DNA: TGCAGCGAGCGGGAGAGCTCCTACAATGAGCAGTTCTTC. This translates into CSERESSYNEQFF. The chain recombines TRBV29-1 with TRBJ2-1; 8 bases match TRBD2. CDR3 length: 13 amino acids. Germline V CDR1 and CDR2: SQVTM, ANQGSEA. V lost 7 bases to trimming and J lost 0 bases; unmatched junction nucleotides: 2.

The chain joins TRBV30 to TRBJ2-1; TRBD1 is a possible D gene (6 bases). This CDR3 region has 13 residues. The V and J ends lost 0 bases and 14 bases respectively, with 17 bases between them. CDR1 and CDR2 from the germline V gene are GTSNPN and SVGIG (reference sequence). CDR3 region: CAWSVSSKGVKFF. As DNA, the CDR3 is TGTGCCTGGAGTGTAAGTTCCAAGGGGGTAAAGTTCTTC.

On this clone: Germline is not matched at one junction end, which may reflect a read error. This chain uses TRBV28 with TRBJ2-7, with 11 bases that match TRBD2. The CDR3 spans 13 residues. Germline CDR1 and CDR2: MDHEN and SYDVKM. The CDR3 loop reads CASSLGLAGKEDF. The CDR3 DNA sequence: TGTGCCAGCAGTTTAGGACTAGCGGGCAAGGAGGACTTC.

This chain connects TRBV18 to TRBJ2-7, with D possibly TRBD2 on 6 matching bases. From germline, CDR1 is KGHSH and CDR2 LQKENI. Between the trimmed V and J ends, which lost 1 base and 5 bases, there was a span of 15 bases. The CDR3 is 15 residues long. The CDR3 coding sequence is TGTGCCAGCTCACCACGGCCCGGGAGCAGCGACGAGCAGTACTTC. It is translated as CASSPRPGSSDEQYF.

This chain's CDR3 is CASSPGELSRYGYTF. For the CDR3, the DNA is TGTGCCAGCAGTCCTGGGGAGTTATCGCGCTATGGCTACACCTTC. The genes are TRBV27 and TRBJ1-2; D gene ambiguous. CDR3 length: 15 amino acids. V gave up 5 bases and J gave up 4 bases, with 17 bases separating them. Germline lookup yields CDR1 MNHEY and CDR2 SMNVEV (reference sequence).

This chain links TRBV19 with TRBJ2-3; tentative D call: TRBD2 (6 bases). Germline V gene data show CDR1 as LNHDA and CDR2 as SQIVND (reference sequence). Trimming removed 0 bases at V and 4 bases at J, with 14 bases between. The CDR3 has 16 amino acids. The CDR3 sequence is CASSIDGSLKADTQYF. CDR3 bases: TGTGCCAGTAGTATAGACGGGAGTTTGAAAGCAGATACGCAGTATTTT.

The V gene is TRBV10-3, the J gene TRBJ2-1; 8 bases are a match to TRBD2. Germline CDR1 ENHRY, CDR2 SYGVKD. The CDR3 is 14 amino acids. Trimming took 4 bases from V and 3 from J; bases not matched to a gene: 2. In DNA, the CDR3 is TGTGCCATCAGTGGGCGGGAGGACTACAATGAGCAGTTCTTC. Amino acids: CAISGREDYNEQFF.

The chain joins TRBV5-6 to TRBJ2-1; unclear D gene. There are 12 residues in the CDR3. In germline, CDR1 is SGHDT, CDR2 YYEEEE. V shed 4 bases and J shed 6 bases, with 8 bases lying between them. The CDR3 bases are TGTGCCAGCAGCCCCGGTCTCAATGAGCAGTTCTTC. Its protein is CASSPGLNEQFF.

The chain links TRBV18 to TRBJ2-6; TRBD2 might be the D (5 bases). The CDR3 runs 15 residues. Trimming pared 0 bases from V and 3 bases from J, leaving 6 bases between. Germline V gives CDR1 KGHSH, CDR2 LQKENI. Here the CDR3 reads CASSPPRDGANVLTF. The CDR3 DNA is TGTGCCAGCTCACCACCGAGGGATGGGGCCAACGTCCTGACTTTC.

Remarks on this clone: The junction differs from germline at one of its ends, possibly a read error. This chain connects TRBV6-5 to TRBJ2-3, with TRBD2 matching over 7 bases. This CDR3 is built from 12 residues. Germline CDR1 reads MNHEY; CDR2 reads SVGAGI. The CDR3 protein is CASSYGREEWWF. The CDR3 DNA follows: TGTGCCAGCAGTTACGGTCGGGAGGAGTGGTGGTTT.

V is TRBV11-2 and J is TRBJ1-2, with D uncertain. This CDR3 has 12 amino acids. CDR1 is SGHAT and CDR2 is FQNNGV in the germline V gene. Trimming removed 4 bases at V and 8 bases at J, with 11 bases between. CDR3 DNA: TGTGCCAGCAGCTATTGGTATCGGGGCTACACCTTC. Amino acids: CASSYWYRGYTF. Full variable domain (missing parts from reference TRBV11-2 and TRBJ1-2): EAGVAQSPRYKIIEKRQSVAFWCNPISGHATLYWYQQILGQGPKLLIQFQNNGVVDDSQLPKDRFSAERLKGVDSTLKIQPAKLEDSAVYLCASSYWYRGYTFGSGTRLTVV.

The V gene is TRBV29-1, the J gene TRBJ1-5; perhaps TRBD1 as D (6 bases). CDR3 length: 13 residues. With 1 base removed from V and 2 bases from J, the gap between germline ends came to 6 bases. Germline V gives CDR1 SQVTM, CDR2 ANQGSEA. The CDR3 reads CSVEAGGNQPQHF. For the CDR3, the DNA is TGCAGCGTTGAAGCAGGGGGCAATCAGCCCCAGCATTTT.

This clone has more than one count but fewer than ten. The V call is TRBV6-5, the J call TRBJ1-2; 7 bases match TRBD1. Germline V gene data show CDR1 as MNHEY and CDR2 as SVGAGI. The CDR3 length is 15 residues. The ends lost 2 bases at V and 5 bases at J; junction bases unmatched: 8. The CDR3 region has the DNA TGTGCCAGCAGTTACAACAGGGGAGGCGGGTATGGCTACACCTTC. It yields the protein CASSYNRGGGYGYTF.

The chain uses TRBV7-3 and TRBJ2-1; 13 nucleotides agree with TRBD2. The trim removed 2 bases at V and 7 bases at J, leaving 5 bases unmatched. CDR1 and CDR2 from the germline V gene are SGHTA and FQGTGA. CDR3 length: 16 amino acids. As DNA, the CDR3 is TGTGCCAGCAGCTTATGGGCGGGACTAGCGGGGAATGAGCAGTTCTTC. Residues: CASSLWAGLAGNEQFF.

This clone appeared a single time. The DNA for the CDR3 is TGTGCCAGCAACCGACAGGAACAGGAGACCCAGTACTTC. Translated: CASNRQEQETQYF. J is TRBJ2-5 and V is TRBV12-3 or TRBV12-4; the D gene is possibly TRBD1 (6 bases). CDR3 length equals 13 residues. Deletions cut 7 bases from V and 5 bases from J, with 14 bases between.

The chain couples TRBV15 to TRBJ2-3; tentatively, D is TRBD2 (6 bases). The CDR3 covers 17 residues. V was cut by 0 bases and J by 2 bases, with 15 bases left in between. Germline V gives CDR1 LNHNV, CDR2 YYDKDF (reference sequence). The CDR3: CATSRDPQIAVTDTQYF. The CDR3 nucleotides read TGTGCCACCAGCAGAGATCCCCAAATAGCGGTCACAGATACGCAGTATTTT.

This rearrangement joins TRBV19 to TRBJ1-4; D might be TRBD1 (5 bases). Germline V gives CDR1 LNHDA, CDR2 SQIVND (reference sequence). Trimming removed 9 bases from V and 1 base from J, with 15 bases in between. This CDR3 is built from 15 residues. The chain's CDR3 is CASQSRGGTNEKLFF. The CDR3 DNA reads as TGTGCCAGCCAATCCCGGGGGGGAACTAATGAAAAACTGTTTTTT.

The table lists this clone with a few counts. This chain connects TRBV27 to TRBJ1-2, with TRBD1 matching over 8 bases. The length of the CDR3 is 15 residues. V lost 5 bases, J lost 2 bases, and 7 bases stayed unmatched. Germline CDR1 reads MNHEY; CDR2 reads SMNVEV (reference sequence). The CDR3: CASSRRTGNNYGYTF. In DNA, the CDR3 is TGTGCCAGCAGTCGACGGACAGGGAACAACTATGGCTACACCTTC.

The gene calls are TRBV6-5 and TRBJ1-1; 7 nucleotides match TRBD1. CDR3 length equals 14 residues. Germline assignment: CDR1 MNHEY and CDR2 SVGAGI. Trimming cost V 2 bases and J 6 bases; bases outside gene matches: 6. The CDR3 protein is CASSYATGPPEAFF. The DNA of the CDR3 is TGTGCCAGCAGTTACGCGACAGGGCCCCCTGAAGCTTTCTTT.

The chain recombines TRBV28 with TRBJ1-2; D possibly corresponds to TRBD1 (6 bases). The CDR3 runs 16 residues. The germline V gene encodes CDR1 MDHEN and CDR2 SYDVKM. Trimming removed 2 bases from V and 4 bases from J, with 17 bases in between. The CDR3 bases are TGTGCCAGCAGTTTAGATGTCGCACAGGGAACCTATGGCTACACCTTC. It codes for CASSLDVAQGTYGYTF.

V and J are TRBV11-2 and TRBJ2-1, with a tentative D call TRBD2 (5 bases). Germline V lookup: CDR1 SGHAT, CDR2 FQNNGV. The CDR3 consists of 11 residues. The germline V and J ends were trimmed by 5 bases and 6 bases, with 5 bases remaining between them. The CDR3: CASSTSNEQFF. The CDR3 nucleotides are TGTGCCAGCAGCACTAGCAATGAGCAGTTCTTC.

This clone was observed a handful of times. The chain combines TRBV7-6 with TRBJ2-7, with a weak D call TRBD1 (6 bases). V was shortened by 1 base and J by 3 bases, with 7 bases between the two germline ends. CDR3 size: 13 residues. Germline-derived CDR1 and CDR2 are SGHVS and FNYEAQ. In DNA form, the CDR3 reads TGTGCCAGCAGCTTAGGAGGGGGCTACGAGCAGTACTTC. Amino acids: CASSLGGGYEQYF.

CDR3 protein: CSASPGSEAFF. The CDR3 DNA follows: TGCAGTGCTAGTCCCGGGTCCGAAGCTTTCTTT. The V gene is TRBV20-1, the J gene TRBJ1-1; no clear D gene. Germline CDR1 reads DFQATT; CDR2 reads SNEGSKA (reference sequence). V lost 3 bases to trimming and J lost 8 bases, with 10 bases between them. The CDR3 runs to 11 residues.

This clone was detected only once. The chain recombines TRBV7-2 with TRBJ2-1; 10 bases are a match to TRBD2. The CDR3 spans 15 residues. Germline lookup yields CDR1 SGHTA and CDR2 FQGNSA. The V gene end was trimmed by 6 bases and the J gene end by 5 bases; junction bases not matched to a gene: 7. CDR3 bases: TGTGCCAGCAGTTCTAGCGGGAGTATCAACAATGAGCAGTTCTTC. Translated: CASSSSGSINNEQFF.

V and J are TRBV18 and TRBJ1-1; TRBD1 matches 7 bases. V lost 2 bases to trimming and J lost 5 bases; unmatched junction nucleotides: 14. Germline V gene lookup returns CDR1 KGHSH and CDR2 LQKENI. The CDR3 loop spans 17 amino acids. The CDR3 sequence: CASSPAKTTGVSTEAFF. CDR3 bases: TGTGCCAGCTCACCAGCGAAGACTACAGGGGTGTCGACTGAAGCTTTCTTT.

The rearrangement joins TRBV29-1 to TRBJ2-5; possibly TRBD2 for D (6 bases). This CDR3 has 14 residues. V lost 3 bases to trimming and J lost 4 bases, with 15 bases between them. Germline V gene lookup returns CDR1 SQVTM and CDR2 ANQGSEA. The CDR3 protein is CSVDSAGTPETQYF. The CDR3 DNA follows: TGCAGCGTTGATAGTGCGGGAACCCCAGAGACCCAGTACTTC.

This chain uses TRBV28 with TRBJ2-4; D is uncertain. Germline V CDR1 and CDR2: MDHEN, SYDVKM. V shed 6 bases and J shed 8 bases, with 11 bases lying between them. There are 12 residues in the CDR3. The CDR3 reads CASSPNVDIQYF. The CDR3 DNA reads TGTGCCAGCAGCCCTAACGTAGACATTCAGTACTTC.